This TCR beta chain stems from a study of cytomegalovirus exposure and HLA in healthy donors. A multiplex PCR was run with 60 Vbeta primers and 13 Jbeta primers. Profiling relied on immunoSEQ multiplex PCR, and the TCRdb table lists in-frame clones only, not all of them. The table lists tens of thousands of clones. V dropped 4 bases and J dropped 6 bases, with 15 bases sitting between them. CDR3 length equals 14 residues. Germline CDR1 is PRHDT and CDR2 is FYEKMQ (reference sequence). The genes are TRBV13 and TRBJ1-2, with D perhaps TRBD1 (6 bases). The sequencing sample was made of PBMCs. The sequence derives from a middle-aged woman in good health and CMV-seronegative. CDR3 sequence reads: CASSSTGYSDGYTF. CDR3 coding DNA: TGTGCCAGCAGCTCTACAGGGTATTCGGATGGCTACACCTTC.